Included here is one T cell receptor beta chain sequence, with context. From germline, CDR1 is SEHNR and CDR2 FQNEAQ (reference sequence). J gave up 8 bases and V 4 bases, and 8 bases lay outside the gene matches. This CDR3 spans 15 amino acids. Graves' hyperthyroidism without ophthalmopathy progression within 18 months was termed stable. Newly diagnosed hyperthyroidism patients aged 18 to 65 years had disease lasting under 2 months. Uncontrolled infections, other autoimmune diseases, pregnancy or lactation led to exclusion of patients. The data originate from a study of T cells in Graves' hyperthyroidism and ophthalmopathy. RNA transcripts gave rise to amplified TCR beta CDR3 regions. When the TCR CDR3 underwent first-round RT-PCR, the HTBI primer set was used. TCRdb reprocessed the multiplex PCR reads with MiXCR, giving one entry per CDR3 protein. The sample consists of hundreds of thousands of distinct CDR3 sequences, about 45% of them appearing once.

Sequencing was done on a sample of peripheral blood or thyroid tissue (not recorded which). This chain joins TRBV7-9 and TRBJ2-1; TRBD2 agrees at 10 bases. The TCR originated in a woman under 30 with Graves' hyperthyroidism. The CDR3 protein is CASSSAGTSEYEQFF. CDR3 sequence (DNA): TGTGCCAGCAGCTCCGCCGGGACTAGCGAGTATGAGCAGTTCTTC.